Detailed here is one TCR beta chain. Antigen specificity is unknown. The data are from a study of shared clonotypes between healthy human individuals. Across the whole study: Three plates each covered CD4 naive and memory; CD8 naive two, CD8 memory one. The study, taken as a whole, reports: Sampling involved blood alone; tissue repertoires likely differ. Clonotypes shared by all four sorted-subset donors had higher generation probabilities than non-shared clonotypes.

The CDR3 length is 15 residues. CDR1 and CDR2 from the germline V gene are MGHRA and YSYEKL. V shed 4 bases, J shed 3 bases, and the junction held 3 bases outside the gene matches. Cells designated naive CD8 were CD45RO-negative and were positively selected for CCR7, with terminally differentiated effector memory CD45RA+ cells excluded. Donors were healthy HIV-negative adults without recently reported acute infections or vaccinations. Generated by immunoSEQ multiplex PCR, the TCRdb table keeps only in-frame clones and is missing some. The repertoire holds around 1.9 million clones, with around 93% as singletons.

The sequencing input was naive CD8+ T cells from PBMCs. The clonotype originates from a man between 18 and 35 years old in good health. Some clones in this sample may be carry-over from other donors' samples. The chain combines TRBV4-1 with TRBJ2-1, with TRBD1 matching over 10 bases. The CDR3 DNA follows: TGCGCCAGCAGCCCCGGGACAGGGGACTACAATGAGCAGTTCTTC. Protein sequence: CASSPGTGDYNEQFF.